The clone carrying this TCR beta chain was observed once. No antigen is known for it. CDR3 size: 16 residues. CDR1 is SGDLS, CDR2 YYNGEE, per germline. V was clipped by 4 bases and J by 2 bases, with 17 bases between them. Clones were sequenced by immunoSEQ multiplex PCR, and TCRdb holds only the in-frame ones, with some missing. The data show roughly 100,000 clones, over 65% seen once. Alongside CTLA-4 blockade with ipilimumab, patients with chemo-refractory metastatic non-small-cell lung cancer received focal radiation. The data derive from a study of radiotherapy plus CTLA-4 blockade in lung cancer. Study-wide context: Objective responses arose in roughly 20% of patients, and around 30% experienced disease control.

Findings and caveats of the study: Among blood TCR repertoires after radiotherapy plus ipilimumab, tumor-derived clones expanded.

The chain employs TRBV9 and TRBJ2-3; D might be TRBD1 or TRBD2, each matching 5 bases. The sequence came from a human donor with non-small cell lung cancer that progressed on radiotherapy plus ipilimumab. Some clones in this sample may be carry-over from other donors' samples. Specimen: peripheral blood, collected from a patient treated with radiotherapy plus ipilimumab. CDR3 nucleotide sequence: TGTGCCAGCAGCCCACCGGGAAGGGGATTCACAGATACGCAGTATTTT. Translation: CASSPPGRGFTDTQYF.